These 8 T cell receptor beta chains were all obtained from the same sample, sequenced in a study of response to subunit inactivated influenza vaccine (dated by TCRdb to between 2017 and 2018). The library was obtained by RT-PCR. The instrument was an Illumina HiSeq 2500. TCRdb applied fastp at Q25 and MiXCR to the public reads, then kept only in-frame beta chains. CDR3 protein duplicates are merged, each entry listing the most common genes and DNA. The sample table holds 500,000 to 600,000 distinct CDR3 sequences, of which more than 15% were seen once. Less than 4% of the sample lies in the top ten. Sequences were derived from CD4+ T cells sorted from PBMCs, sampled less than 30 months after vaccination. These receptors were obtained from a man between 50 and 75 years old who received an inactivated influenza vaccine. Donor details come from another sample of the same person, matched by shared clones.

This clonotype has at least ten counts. The CDR3 spells CASSMEVGEQYF. As DNA, the CDR3 is TGCGCCAGCAGCATGGAAGTAGGGGAGCAGTACTTC. The chain is built from TRBV5-1 and TRBJ2-7; no firm D call. V was cut by 4 bases and J by 7 bases, with 12 bases left in between. The germline V gene encodes CDR1 SGHRS and CDR2 YFSETQ. CDR3 length: 12 amino acids.

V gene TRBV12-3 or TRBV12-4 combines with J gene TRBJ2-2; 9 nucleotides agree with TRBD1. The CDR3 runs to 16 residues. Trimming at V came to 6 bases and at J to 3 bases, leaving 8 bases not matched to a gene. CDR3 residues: CASRGDRDSYTGELFF. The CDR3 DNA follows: TGTGCCAGCAGGGGGGACAGGGATTCGTACACCGGGGAGCTGTTTTTT.

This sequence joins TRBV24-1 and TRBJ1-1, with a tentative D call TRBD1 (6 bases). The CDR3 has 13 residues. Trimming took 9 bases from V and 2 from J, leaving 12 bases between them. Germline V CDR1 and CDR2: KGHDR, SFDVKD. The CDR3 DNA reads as TGTGCCACCTCAAGGGGGGGCAACACTGAAGCTTTCTTT. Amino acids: CATSRGGNTEAFF.

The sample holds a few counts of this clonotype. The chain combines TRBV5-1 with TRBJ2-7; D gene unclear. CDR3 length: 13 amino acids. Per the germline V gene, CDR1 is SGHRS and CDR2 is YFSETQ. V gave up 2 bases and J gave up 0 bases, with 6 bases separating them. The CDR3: CASSFPSSYEQYF. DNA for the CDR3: TGCGCCAGCAGCTTCCCAAGCTCCTACGAGCAGTACTTC.

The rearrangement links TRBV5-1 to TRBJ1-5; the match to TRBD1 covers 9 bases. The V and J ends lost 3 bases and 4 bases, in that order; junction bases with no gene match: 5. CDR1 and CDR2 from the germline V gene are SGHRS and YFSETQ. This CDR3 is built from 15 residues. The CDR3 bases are TGCGCCAGCAGCTCAGGACAGGGGACGAATCAGCCCCAGCATTTT. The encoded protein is CASSSGQGTNQPQHF.

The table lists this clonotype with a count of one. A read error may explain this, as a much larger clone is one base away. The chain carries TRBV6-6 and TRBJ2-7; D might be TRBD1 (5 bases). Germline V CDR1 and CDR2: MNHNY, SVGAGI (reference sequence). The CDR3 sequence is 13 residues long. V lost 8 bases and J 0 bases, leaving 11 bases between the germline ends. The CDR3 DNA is TGTGCCAGCGGCCAGGGTAACTCCTACGAGCAGTACTTC. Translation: CASGQGNSYEQYF.

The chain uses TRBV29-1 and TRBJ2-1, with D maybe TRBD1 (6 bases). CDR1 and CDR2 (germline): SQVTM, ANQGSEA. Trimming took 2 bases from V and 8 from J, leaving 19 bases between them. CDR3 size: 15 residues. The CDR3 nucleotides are TGCAGCGTTGAATTGGGCAGGGGTACCATCGATGAGCAGTTCTTC. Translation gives CSVELGRGTIDEQFF.

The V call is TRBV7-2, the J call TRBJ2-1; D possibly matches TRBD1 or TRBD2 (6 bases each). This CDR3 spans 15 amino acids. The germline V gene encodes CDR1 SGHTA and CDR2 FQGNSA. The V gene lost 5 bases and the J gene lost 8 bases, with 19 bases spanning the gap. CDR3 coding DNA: TGTGCCAGCAGCCTAATGGGGGGCGAAAGCGATGAGCAGTTCTTC. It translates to CASSLMGGESDEQFF.